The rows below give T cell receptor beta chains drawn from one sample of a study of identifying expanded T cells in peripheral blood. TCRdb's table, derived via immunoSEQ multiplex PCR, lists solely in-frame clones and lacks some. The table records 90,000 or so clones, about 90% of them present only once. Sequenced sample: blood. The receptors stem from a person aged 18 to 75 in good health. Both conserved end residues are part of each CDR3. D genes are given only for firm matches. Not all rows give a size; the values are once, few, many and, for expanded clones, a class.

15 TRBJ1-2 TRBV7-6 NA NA TGTGCCAGCAGCTCCGGGGCGGGGGACGTCTTGGGCTACACCTTC CASSSGAGDVLGYTF
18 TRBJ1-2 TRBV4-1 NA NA TGCGCCAGCAGCCAGCCCGTCAGAGGTTCCAGAGGAAACTATGGCTACACCTTC CASSQPVRGSRGNYGYTF
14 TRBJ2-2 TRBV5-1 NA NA TGCGCCAGCAGCTTGGGTCAGAGGACCGGGGAGCTGTTTTTT CASSLGQRTGELFF
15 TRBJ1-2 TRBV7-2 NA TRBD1 TGTGCCAGCAGCTTAGCCAGGGGGCGCGGCTATGGCTACACCTTC CASSLARGRGYGYTF
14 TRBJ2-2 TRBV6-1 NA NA TGTGCCACCCTCTGGGGGGTGAACACCGGGGAGCTGTTTTTT CATLWGVNTGELFF
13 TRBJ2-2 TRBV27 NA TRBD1 TGTGCCAGCAGCCAGGGGGCTTCCGGGGAGCTGTTTTTT CASSQGASGELFF
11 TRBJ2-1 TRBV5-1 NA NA TGCGCCAGCAGCTTGGCTCACGAGCAGTTCTTC CASSLAHEQFF
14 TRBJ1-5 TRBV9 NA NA TGTGCCAGCAGCGTAGGGGCCAGCAATCAGCCCCAGCATTTT CASSVGASNQPQHF
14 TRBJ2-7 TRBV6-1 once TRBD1 TGTGCCAGCAGCACCCGGGACAGGGGTACTCGGGGTGAATTC CASSTRDRGTRGEF
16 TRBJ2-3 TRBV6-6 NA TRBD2 TGTGCCAGCAGCCCTAGTGGCGGGGGGATCACAGATACGCAGTATTTT CASSPSGGGITDTQYF
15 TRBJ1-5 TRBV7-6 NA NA TGTGCCAGCAGCCAGACGGGACTCCCCGGGCAGCCCCAGCATTTT CASSQTGLPGQPQHF
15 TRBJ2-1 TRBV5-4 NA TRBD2 TGTGCCTCCGCGGACGGGGGGGCATCTTGGAATGAGCAGTTCTTC CASADGGASWNEQFF
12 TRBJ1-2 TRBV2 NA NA TGTGCCAGCAGTGCGACGGTGTATGGCTACACCTTC CASSATVYGYTF
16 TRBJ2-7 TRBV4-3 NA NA TGCGCCAGCAGCCAAGCTCTCCGGTACCCCGACGGCGAGCAGTACTTC CASSQALRYPDGEQYF
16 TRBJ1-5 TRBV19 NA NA TGTGCCAGTAGCCCGTCGGGGGTAAGGGGACCGCAGCCCCAGCATTTT CASSPSGVRGPQPQHF
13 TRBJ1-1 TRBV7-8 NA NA TGTGCCAGCAGCTTAGGTGGTAGCACTGAAGCTTTCTTT CASSLGGSTEAFF
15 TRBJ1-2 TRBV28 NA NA TGTGCCAGCAGTTACCAGGGGTTGGCTGTACTGAGCTACACCTTC CASSYQGLAVLSYTF
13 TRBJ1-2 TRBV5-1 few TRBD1 TGCGCCAGCAGCTCCGGACAGGCCTATGGCTACACCTTC CASSSGQAYGYTF
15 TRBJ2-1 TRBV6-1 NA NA TGTGCCAGCAGTCAGCAGGACCTTTACTACAATGAGCAGTTCTTC CASSQQDLYYNEQFF
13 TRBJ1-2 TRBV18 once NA TGTGCCAGCTCACCAGGGGCCTACTATGGCTACACCTTC CASSPGAYYGYTF
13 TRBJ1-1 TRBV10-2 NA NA TGCGCCAGCAGTAGGTTCCTGAACACTGAAGCTTTCTTT CASSRFLNTEAFF
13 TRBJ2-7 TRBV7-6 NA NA TGTGCCAGCAGCTTAGGCGACAGTTACGAGCAGTACTTC CASSLGDSYEQYF
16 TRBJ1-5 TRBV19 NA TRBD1 TGTGCCAGTAGTATCTCGAGGGGACAGGGTCATCAGCCCCAGCATTTT CASSISRGQGHQPQHF
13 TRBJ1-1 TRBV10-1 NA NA TGCGCCAGCAGTGAGGCAGGGCACACTGAAGCTTTCTTT CASSEAGHTEAFF
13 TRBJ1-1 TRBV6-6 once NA TGTGCCAGCAGCCCCAGTATGAACACTGAAGCTTTCTTT CASSPSMNTEAFF
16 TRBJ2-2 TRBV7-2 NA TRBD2 TGTGCCAGCAGCTCGCGACTAGCGGGGGGCCCCGGGGAGCTGTTTTTT CASSSRLAGGPGELFF
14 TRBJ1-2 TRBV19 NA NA TGTGCCAGTAGTATGGGGGACACCAACTATGGCTACACCTTC CASSMGDTNYGYTF
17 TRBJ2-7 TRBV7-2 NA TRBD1 TGTGCCAGCAGCATCCCTAGCCGGGACAGCATTACCTACGAGCAGTACTTC CASSIPSRDSITYEQYF
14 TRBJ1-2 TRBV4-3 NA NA TGCGCCAGCAGCCAGGGACGACGATCCTATGGCTACACCTTC CASSQGRRSYGYTF
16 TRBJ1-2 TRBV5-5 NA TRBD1 TGTGCCAGCAGCCTAGACAGGGGAATAGCTAACTATGGCTACACCTTC CASSLDRGIANYGYTF
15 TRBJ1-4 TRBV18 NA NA TGTGCCAGCTCACCTGGTGATGCAACTAATGAAAAACTGTTTTTT CASSPGDATNEKLFF
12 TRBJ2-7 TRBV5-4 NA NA TGTGCCAGCAGCCCGAGGGGCAGCGAGCAGTACTTC CASSPRGSEQYF
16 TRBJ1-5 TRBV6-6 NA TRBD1 TGTGCCAGCAGTTACTCGATGGACAGGCCCAGTCAGCCCCAGCATTTT CASSYSMDRPSQPQHF
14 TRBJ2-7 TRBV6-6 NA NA TGTGCCAGCAGGCGGGACACCGGCCCCTACGAGCAGTACTTC CASRRDTGPYEQYF
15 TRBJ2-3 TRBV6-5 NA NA TGTGCCAGCAGCCGACGGGACGTCAGGGCAGATACGCAGTATTTT CASSRRDVRADTQYF
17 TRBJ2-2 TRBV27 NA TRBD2 TGTGCCAGCCTAGACCCGATAGCGGGGAGGAACACCGGGGAGCTGTTTTTT CASLDPIAGRNTGELFF
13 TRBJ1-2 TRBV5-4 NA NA TGTGCCAGCAGCCCGACAGTCACCTATGGCTACACCTTC CASSPTVTYGYTF
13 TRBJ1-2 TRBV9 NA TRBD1 TGTGCCAGCAGCGGACAGGGGAAGAAGGGCTACACCTTC CASSGQGKKGYTF
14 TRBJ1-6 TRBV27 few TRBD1 TGTGCCAGCTACGGACAGGGAGGTAATTCACCCCTCCACTTT CASYGQGGNSPLHF
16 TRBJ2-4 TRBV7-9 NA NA TGTGCCAGCAGCTTAGTGGTGGCGGCGGCCAAAAACATTCAGTACTTC CASSLVVAAAKNIQYF
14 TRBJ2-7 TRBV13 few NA TGTGCCAGCAGCCAGGGAGCCTATGGAGGCGAGCAGTACTTC CASSQGAYGGEQYF
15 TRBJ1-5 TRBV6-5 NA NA TGTGCCAGCAGTTACAACAGGTTCCTAATATGGCCCCAGCATTTT CASSYNRFLIWPQHF
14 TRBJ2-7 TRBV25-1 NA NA TGTGCCAGCAGTCACTCGACGGACTCCTACGAGCAGTACTTC CASSHSTDSYEQYF
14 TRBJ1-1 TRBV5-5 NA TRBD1 TGTGCCAGCAGCGCAGGGGGAATTGGAACTGAAGCTTTCTTT CASSAGGIGTEAFF
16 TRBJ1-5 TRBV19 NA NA TGTGCCAGTAGCAAGACGGGGGGACGGGTCGGTCAGCCCCAGCATTTT CASSKTGGRVGQPQHF
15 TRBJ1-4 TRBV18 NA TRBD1 TGTGCCAGCTCACAACCGGGACAGCCGAATGAAAAACTGTTTTTT CASSQPGQPNEKLFF
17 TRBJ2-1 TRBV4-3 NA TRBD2 TGCGCCAGCAGCCCACTCGTAACTAGCGGGGGGATCAATGAGCAGTTCTTC CASSPLVTSGGINEQFF
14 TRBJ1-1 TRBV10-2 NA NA TGCGCCGGTCGGCTTAGTCAGCGGGGCACTGAAGCTTTCTTT CAGRLSQRGTEAFF
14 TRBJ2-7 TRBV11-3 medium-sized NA TGTGCCAGCAGGAACAGGGAGGAAAGCTACGAGCAGTACTTC CASRNREESYEQYF